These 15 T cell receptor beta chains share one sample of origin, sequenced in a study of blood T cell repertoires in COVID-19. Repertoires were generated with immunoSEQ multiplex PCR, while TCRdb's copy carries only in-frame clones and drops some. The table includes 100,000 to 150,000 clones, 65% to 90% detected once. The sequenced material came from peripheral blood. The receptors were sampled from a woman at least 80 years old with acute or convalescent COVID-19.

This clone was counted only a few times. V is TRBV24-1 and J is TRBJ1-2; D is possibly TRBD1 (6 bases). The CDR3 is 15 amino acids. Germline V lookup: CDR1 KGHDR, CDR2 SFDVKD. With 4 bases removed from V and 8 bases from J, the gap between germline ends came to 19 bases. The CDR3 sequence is CATSDYPRQAKGYTF. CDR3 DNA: TGTGCCACCAGTGACTACCCTAGACAGGCCAAAGGCTACACCTTC.

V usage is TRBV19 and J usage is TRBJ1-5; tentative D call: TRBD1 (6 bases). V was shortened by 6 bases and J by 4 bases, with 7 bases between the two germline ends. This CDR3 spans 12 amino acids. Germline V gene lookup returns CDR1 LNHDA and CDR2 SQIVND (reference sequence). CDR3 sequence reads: CASRQGNQPQHF. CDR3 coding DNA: TGTGCCAGTAGACAGGGAAATCAGCCCCAGCATTTT.

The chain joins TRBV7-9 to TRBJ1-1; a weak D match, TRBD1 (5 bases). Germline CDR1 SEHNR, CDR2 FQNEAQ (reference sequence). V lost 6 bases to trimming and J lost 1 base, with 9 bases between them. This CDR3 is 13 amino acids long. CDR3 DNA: TGTGCCAGCAGTGAACAGGAGAACACTGAAGCTTTCTTT. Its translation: CASSEQENTEAFF.

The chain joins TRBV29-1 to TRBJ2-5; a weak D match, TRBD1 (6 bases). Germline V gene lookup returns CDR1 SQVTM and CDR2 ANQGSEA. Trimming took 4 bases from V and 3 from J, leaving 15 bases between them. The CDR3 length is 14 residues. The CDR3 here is CSVAQGHIEETQYF. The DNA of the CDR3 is TGCAGCGTTGCACAGGGTCATATTGAAGAGACCCAGTACTTC.

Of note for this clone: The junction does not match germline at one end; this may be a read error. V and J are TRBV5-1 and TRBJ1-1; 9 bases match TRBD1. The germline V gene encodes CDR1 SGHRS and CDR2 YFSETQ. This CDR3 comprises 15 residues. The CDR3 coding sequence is TGCGCCAGCAGCACCGGACAGGGGAGGAACGCTGAAGCTTTCTTT. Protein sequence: CASSTGQGRNAEAFF.

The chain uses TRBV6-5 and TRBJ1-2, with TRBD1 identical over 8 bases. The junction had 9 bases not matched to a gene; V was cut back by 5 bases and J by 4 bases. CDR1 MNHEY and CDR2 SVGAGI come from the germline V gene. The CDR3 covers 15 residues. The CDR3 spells CASSRPRGQGYGYTF. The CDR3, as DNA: TGTGCCAGCAGTCGACCCAGGGGGCAGGGCTATGGCTACACCTTC.

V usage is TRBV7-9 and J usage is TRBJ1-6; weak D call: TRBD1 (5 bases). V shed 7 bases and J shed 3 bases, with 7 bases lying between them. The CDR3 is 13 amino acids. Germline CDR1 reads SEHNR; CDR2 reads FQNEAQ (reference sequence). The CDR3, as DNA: TGTGCCAGCACCGACAGCTATAATTCACCCCTCCACTTT. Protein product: CASTDSYNSPLHF.

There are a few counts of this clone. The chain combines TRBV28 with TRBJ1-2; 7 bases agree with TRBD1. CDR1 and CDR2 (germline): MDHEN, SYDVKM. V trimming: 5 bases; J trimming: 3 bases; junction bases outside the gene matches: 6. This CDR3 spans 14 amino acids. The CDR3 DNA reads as TGTGCCAGCAGTCCGGGGACAGCCTACTATGGCTACACCTTC. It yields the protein CASSPGTAYYGYTF.

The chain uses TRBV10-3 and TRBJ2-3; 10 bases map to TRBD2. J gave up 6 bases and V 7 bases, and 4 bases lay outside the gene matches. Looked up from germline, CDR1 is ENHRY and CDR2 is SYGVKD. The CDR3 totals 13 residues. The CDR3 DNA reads TGTGCCATCAATAGCGGGGGGCTGGATACGCAGTATTTT. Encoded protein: CAINSGGLDTQYF.

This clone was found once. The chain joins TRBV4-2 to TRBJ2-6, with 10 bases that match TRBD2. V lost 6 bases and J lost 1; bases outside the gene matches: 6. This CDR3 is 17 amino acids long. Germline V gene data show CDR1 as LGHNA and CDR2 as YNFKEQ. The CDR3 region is CASRESGGASGANVLTF. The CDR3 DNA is TGTGCCAGCAGGGAGAGCGGGGGGGCTTCTGGGGCCAACGTCCTGACTTTC.

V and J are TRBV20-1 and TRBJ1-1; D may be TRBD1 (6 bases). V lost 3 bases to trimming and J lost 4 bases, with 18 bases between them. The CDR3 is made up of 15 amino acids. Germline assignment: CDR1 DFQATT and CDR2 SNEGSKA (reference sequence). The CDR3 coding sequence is TGCAGTGCTAGTGGGGGCAGGGCCTGGGGCACTGAAGCTTTCTTT. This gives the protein CSASGGRAWGTEAFF.

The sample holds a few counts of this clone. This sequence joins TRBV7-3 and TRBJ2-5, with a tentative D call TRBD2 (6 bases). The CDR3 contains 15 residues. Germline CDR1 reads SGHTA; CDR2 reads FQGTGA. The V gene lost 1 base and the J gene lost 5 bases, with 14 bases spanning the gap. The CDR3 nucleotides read TGTGCCAGCAGCTTAAGTGGCAGGGCGGGGGAGACCCAGTACTTC. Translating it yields CASSLSGRAGETQYF.

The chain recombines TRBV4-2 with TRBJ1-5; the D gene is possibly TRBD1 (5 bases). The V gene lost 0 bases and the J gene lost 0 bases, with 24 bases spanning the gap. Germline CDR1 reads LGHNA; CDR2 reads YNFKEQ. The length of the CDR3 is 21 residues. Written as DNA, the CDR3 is TGTGCCAGCAGCCAAGATTATGGCGGGACGTCCCTTTTCGCTAGCAATCAGCCCCAGCATTTT. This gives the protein CASSQDYGGTSLFASNQPQHF.

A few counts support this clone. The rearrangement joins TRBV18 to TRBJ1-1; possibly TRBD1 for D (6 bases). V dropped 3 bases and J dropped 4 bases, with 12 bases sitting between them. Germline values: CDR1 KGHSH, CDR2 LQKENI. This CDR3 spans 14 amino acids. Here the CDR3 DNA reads TGTGCCAGCTCACCCGGGGGGGGCCTCACTGAAGCTTTCTTT. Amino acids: CASSPGGGLTEAFF. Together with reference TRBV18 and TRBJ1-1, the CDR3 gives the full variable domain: NAGVMQNPRHLVRRRGQEARLRCSPMKGHSHVYWYRQLPEEGLKFMVYLQKENIIDESGMPKERFSAEFPKEGPSILRIQQVVRGDSAAYFCASSPGGGLTEAFFGQGTRLTVV.

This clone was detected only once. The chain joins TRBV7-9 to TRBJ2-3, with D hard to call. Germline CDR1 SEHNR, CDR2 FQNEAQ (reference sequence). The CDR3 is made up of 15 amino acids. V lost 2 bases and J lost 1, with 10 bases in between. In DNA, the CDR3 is TGTGCCAGCAGCTTAATGGGTCGGGGCACAGATACGCAGTATTTT. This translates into CASSLMGRGTDTQYF.